The rows below give T cell receptor beta chains drawn from one sample of a study of T cells in Graves' hyperthyroidism and ophthalmopathy. TCRdb reprocessed the multiplex PCR reads with MiXCR, giving one entry per CDR3 protein. Among a few hundred thousand distinct CDR3 sequences listed, around 14% were seen once. Specimen: blood. The receptor set was obtained from a woman aged 25-40 years with Graves' hyperthyroidism. The CDR3 runs from the conserved cysteine through the conserved F or W. Fields, in order: V gene, clone size, J gene, D gene, CDR3 protein, CDR3 DNA. A D gene is named only where the DNA matches it firmly. The size field is filled for only some rows; it gives once, few, many or a size class.

V gene: TRBV9; clone size: .; J gene: TRBJ2-7; D gene: .; CDR3 protein: CASSPRIGKDYEQYF; CDR3 DNA: TGTGCCAGCAGCCCCAGGATCGGAAAAGACTACGAGCAGTACTTC
V gene: TRBV7-2; clone size: .; J gene: TRBJ2-7; D gene: .; CDR3 protein: CASSFPGTNEQYF; CDR3 DNA: TGTGCCAGCAGCTTCCCAGGAACCAATGAGCAGTACTTC
V gene: TRBV24-1; clone size: many; J gene: TRBJ1-1; D gene: TRBD1; CDR3 protein: CATSDSGQDNTEAFF; CDR3 DNA: TGTGCCACCAGTGATTCCGGACAGGATAACACTGAAGCTTTCTTT
V gene: TRBV9; clone size: many; J gene: TRBJ1-2; D gene: .; CDR3 protein: CASSSWLLANYGYTF; CDR3 DNA: TGTGCCAGCAGCTCGTGGCTTTTAGCCAACTATGGCTACACCTTC
V gene: TRBV7-6; clone size: many; J gene: TRBJ2-1; D gene: TRBD2; CDR3 protein: CASGLAGVFNEQFF; CDR3 DNA: TGTGCCAGCGGGCTAGCGGGAGTGTTCAATGAGCAGTTCTTC
V gene: TRBV27; clone size: .; J gene: TRBJ2-2; D gene: .; CDR3 protein: CASRFHRDTGELFF; CDR3 DNA: TGTGCCAGCAGATTCCACCGAGACACCGGGGAGCTGTTTTTT
V gene: TRBV7-3; clone size: many; J gene: TRBJ2-1; D gene: .; CDR3 protein: CASSPDTGNSNEQFF; CDR3 DNA: TGTGCCAGCAGCCCTGATACCGGAAATAGCAATGAGCAGTTCTTC
V gene: TRBV24-1; clone size: few; J gene: TRBJ2-4; D gene: .; CDR3 protein: CATTDRGAKNIQYF; CDR3 DNA: TGTGCCACCACCGATCGGGGAGCCAAAAACATTCAGTACTTC
V gene: TRBV3-1; clone size: .; J gene: TRBJ2-7; D gene: .; CDR3 protein: CASSPPGFSYEQYF; CDR3 DNA: TGTGCCAGCAGCCCCCCGGGATTCTCCTACGAGCAGTACTTC
V gene: TRBV27; clone size: many; J gene: TRBJ2-7; D gene: .; CDR3 protein: CASSLKQGGHYEQYF; CDR3 DNA: TGTGCCAGCAGTTTAAAACAGGGAGGGCATTACGAGCAGTACTTC
V gene: TRBV6-5; clone size: many; J gene: TRBJ2-3; D gene: .; CDR3 protein: CASSYGSGTDTQYF; CDR3 DNA: TGTGCCAGCAGTTACGGGAGCGGCACAGATACGCAGTATTTT
V gene: TRBV3-1; clone size: many; J gene: TRBJ2-7; D gene: .; CDR3 protein: CASSQEDSSYEQYF; CDR3 DNA: TGTGCCAGCAGCCAAGAGGACAGCTCCTACGAGCAGTACTTC
V gene: TRBV28; clone size: many; J gene: TRBJ2-5; D gene: .; CDR3 protein: CASRTGQETQYF; CDR3 DNA: TGTGCCAGCAGGACAGGCCAAGAGACCCAGTACTTC
V gene: TRBV7-2; clone size: .; J gene: TRBJ2-1; D gene: .; CDR3 protein: CASSLAGRPGSYNEQFF; CDR3 DNA: TGTGCCAGCAGCTTAGCTGGGCGACCGGGCTCCTACAATGAGCAGTTCTTC
V gene: TRBV5-8; clone size: many; J gene: TRBJ2-3; D gene: .; CDR3 protein: CASSLESGSTDTQYF; CDR3 DNA: TGTGCCAGCAGCTTGGAGAGCGGGAGCACAGATACGCAGTATTTT
V gene: TRBV5-6; clone size: few; J gene: TRBJ2-5; D gene: .; CDR3 protein: CASSLLLTTESTQYF; CDR3 DNA: TGTGCCAGCAGCTTGCTATTGACGACGGAGTCGACCCAGTACTTC
V gene: TRBV25-1; clone size: .; J gene: TRBJ2-1; D gene: TRBD1; CDR3 protein: CASRAPPGQGANEQFF; CDR3 DNA: TGTGCCAGCAGAGCCCCACCGGGACAGGGGGCCAATGAGCAGTTCTTC
V gene: TRBV5-1; clone size: many; J gene: TRBJ2-1; D gene: TRBD2; CDR3 protein: CASSLGTSGRFRNEQFF; CDR3 DNA: TGCGCCAGCAGCTTGGGGACTAGCGGGAGATTTAGGAATGAGCAGTTCTTC
V gene: TRBV9; clone size: .; J gene: TRBJ2-2; D gene: .; CDR3 protein: CASSASGATTGELFF; CDR3 DNA: TGTGCCAGCAGCGCATCAGGGGCTACCACCGGGGAGCTGTTTTTT
V gene: TRBV20-1; clone size: many; J gene: TRBJ1-5; D gene: .; CDR3 protein: CSARDSGLGNQPQHF; CDR3 DNA: TGCAGTGCTAGAGATTCAGGGCTCGGCAATCAGCCCCAGCATTTT
V gene: TRBV7-2; clone size: few; J gene: TRBJ1-1; D gene: .; CDR3 protein: CASSLALRGNTEAFF; CDR3 DNA: TGTGCCAGCAGCTTAGCTCTCAGGGGGAACACTGAAGCTTTCTTT
V gene: TRBV29-1; clone size: many; J gene: TRBJ2-3; D gene: .; CDR3 protein: CSSRRTRPGDTQYF; CDR3 DNA: TGCAGCTCCCGCCGGACGAGGCCAGGGGATACGCAGTATTTT
V gene: TRBV10-1; clone size: .; J gene: TRBJ2-1; D gene: .; CDR3 protein: CASSESTGAYNEQFF; CDR3 DNA: TGCGCCAGCAGTGAGTCGACGGGAGCCTACAATGAGCAGTTCTTC
V gene: TRBV27; clone size: many; J gene: TRBJ2-3; D gene: TRBD2; CDR3 protein: CASSLGLAATTDTQYF; CDR3 DNA: TGTGCCAGCAGTTTAGGGCTAGCGGCGACCACAGATACGCAGTATTTT
V gene: TRBV29-1; clone size: few; J gene: TRBJ1-2; D gene: TRBD1; CDR3 protein: CSVEDVQGGYGYTF; CDR3 DNA: TGCAGCGTTGAAGATGTCCAGGGGGGTTATGGCTACACCTTC
V gene: TRBV13; clone size: .; J gene: TRBJ1-6; D gene: TRBD1; CDR3 protein: CASSLYDRGRNSPLHF; CDR3 DNA: TGTGCCAGCAGCTTGTACGACAGGGGGCGGAACTCACCCCTCCACTTT
V gene: TRBV10-3; clone size: many; J gene: TRBJ1-1; D gene: .; CDR3 protein: CAISPRVIWDENTEAFF; CDR3 DNA: TGTGCCATCAGTCCCAGGGTTATCTGGGATGAGAACACTGAAGCTTTCTTT
V gene: TRBV7-9; clone size: many; J gene: TRBJ2-5; D gene: TRBD2; CDR3 protein: CASSWGGGDETQYF; CDR3 DNA: TGTGCCAGCAGCTGGGGCGGGGGGGACGAGACCCAGTACTTC
V gene: TRBV20-1; clone size: .; J gene: TRBJ2-3; D gene: TRBD2; CDR3 protein: CSARVAGGPGDTQYF; CDR3 DNA: TGCAGTGCTAGAGTAGCGGGAGGGCCCGGAGATACGCAGTATTTT
V gene: TRBV2; clone size: many; J gene: TRBJ2-3; D gene: TRBD2; CDR3 protein: CATQTIAGKSTDTQYF; CDR3 DNA: TGTGCCACCCAGACCATAGCGGGAAAAAGCACAGATACGCAGTATTTT
V gene: TRBV4-1; clone size: many; J gene: TRBJ2-3; D gene: .; CDR3 protein: CASSQDEGGTDTQYF; CDR3 DNA: TGCGCCAGCAGCCAAGATGAGGGGGGAACAGATACGCAGTATTTT
V gene: TRBV6-2/TRBV6-3; clone size: many; J gene: TRBJ2-3; D gene: .; CDR3 protein: CASSHGLGTGLIRTQYF; CDR3 DNA: TGTGCCAGCAGTCACGGCCTGGGAACGGGATTGATTAGGACGCAGTATTTT
V gene: TRBV11-2; clone size: .; J gene: TRBJ1-3; D gene: .; CDR3 protein: CASSLLGEVTNSGNTIYF; CDR3 DNA: TGTGCCAGCAGCCTCCTCGGGGAGGTTACTAACTCTGGAAACACCATATATTTT
V gene: TRBV28; clone size: many; J gene: TRBJ2-3; D gene: .; CDR3 protein: CASSFGRVPDTQYF; CDR3 DNA: TGTGCCAGCAGTTTCGGTAGGGTTCCAGATACGCAGTATTTT
V gene: TRBV7-8; clone size: many; J gene: TRBJ2-3; D gene: .; CDR3 protein: CASSSNPGPLVGTDTQYF; CDR3 DNA: TGTGCCAGCAGCTCAAATCCCGGGCCCTTGGTTGGCACAGATACGCAGTATTTT
V gene: TRBV6-1; clone size: many; J gene: TRBJ1-2; D gene: .; CDR3 protein: CASSSRRGVYGYTF; CDR3 DNA: TGTGCCAGCAGTTCCCGACGGGGCGTTTATGGCTACACCTTC
V gene: TRBV20-1; clone size: many; J gene: TRBJ2-4; D gene: .; CDR3 protein: CSASQNIQYF; CDR3 DNA: TGCAGTGCTAGTCAAAACATTCAGTACTTC
V gene: TRBV25-1; clone size: .; J gene: TRBJ2-7; D gene: .; CDR3 protein: CASRTLGSYEQYF; CDR3 DNA: TGTGCCAGCAGGACACTCGGGAGCTACGAGCAGTACTTC
V gene: TRBV18; clone size: many; J gene: TRBJ1-1; D gene: .; CDR3 protein: CASSTNMGNTEAFF; CDR3 DNA: TGTGCCAGCTCAACCAACATGGGGAACACTGAAGCTTTCTTT
V gene: TRBV11-2; clone size: many; J gene: TRBJ2-6; D gene: .; CDR3 protein: CASSPWSGAGANVLTF; CDR3 DNA: TGTGCCAGCAGCCCCTGGTCAGGGGCCGGGGCCAACGTCCTGACTTTC
V gene: TRBV5-1; clone size: many; J gene: TRBJ2-5; D gene: TRBD2; CDR3 protein: CASRALLASDQETQYF; CDR3 DNA: TGCGCCAGCAGAGCCCTACTAGCGAGCGACCAAGAGACCCAGTACTTC